The T cell receptor beta chain under discussion was sequenced for a study of T-cell reconstitution after alpha-beta-depleted transplantation in children. Preparation of the TCRbeta library used unique molecular identifiers. Via MiXCR, TCRdb re-called the PCR reads, giving one row per CDR3 protein. The sample lists roughly 90,000 distinct CDR3 sequences; 12% were seen once. The ends were cut back, 0 bases at V and 11 bases at J, with 22 bases in the middle. CDR1 and CDR2 from the germline V gene are LGHNA and YSLEER. The CDR3 is made up of 16 amino acids. This clonotype was seen at least ten times. The origin of this receptor is a human donor who donated a stem cell graft to a child with inherited bone marrow failure. Source: PBMCs from the stem cell graft donor, taken from the stem cell graft. The gene calls are TRBV4-3 and TRBJ1-1, with a possible D match to TRBD1 (6 bases). CDR3 bases: TGCGCCAGCAGCCAAGAGGTAGTGGGGGGGCGTTATGGCGCTTTCTTT. Residues: CASSQEVVGGRYGAFF.